A selection of T cell receptor beta chains follows, all from one sample in a study of identical twins. A single record per CDR3 protein comes from TCRdb applying MiXCR to the 5' RACE reads. The data contain 300,000 or so distinct CDR3 sequences, roughly 10% of them singletons. This same sample was also part of a study on yellow fever vaccine responses in identical twins.

The specimen sequenced was CD8+ T cells sorted from blood. All receptors come from a woman aged 18 to 35 in good health. CDR3s include the opening cysteine and the closing phenylalanine or tryptophan. The order of the fields is clone size, V gene, J gene, D gene, CDR3 protein, CDR3 DNA. A D gene is named only where the DNA matches it firmly. Clone size appears in some rows only: once, few, many, or a class for an expanded clone.

clone_size: many; v_call: TRBV5-5; j_call: TRBJ2-1; d_call: TRBD2; cdr3_aa: CASSFSLAGGPDNEQFF; cdr3_nt: TGTGCCAGCAGCTTCTCGCTAGCGGGAGGTCCTGACAATGAGCAGTTCTTC
clone_size: -; v_call: TRBV21-1; j_call: TRBJ1-1; d_call: -; cdr3_aa: CARWTPGQGNTEAFF; cdr3_nt: TGTGCCAGGTGGACTCCGGGACAGGGGAACACTGAAGCTTTCTTT
clone_size: -; v_call: TRBV6-2/TRBV6-3; j_call: TRBJ2-1; d_call: TRBD2; cdr3_aa: CASSWGGGVAYNEQFF; cdr3_nt: TGTGCCAGCAGTTGGGGGGGTGGGGTAGCCTACAATGAGCAGTTCTTC
clone_size: few; v_call: TRBV29-1; j_call: TRBJ2-3; d_call: TRBD2; cdr3_aa: CSAGTSGRAADTQYF; cdr3_nt: TGCAGCGCCGGGACTAGCGGGAGGGCCGCAGATACGCAGTATTTT
clone_size: many; v_call: TRBV5-5; j_call: TRBJ2-5; d_call: -; cdr3_aa: CASSLANAMQETQYF; cdr3_nt: TGTGCCAGCAGCTTGGCCAATGCGATGCAAGAGACCCAGTACTTC
clone_size: few; v_call: TRBV29-1; j_call: TRBJ2-7; d_call: -; cdr3_aa: CSVDHTRVRGYEQYF; cdr3_nt: TGCAGCGTTGATCACACTAGGGTAAGAGGGTACGAGCAGTACTTC
clone_size: many; v_call: TRBV11-2; j_call: TRBJ2-3; d_call: TRBD1; cdr3_aa: CASSLGPDRADTQYF; cdr3_nt: TGTGCCAGCAGCTTAGGCCCGGACAGGGCAGATACGCAGTATTTT
clone_size: few; v_call: TRBV9; j_call: TRBJ2-1; d_call: -; cdr3_aa: CASSPGTEFYEQFF; cdr3_nt: TGTGCCAGCAGCCCCGGGACTGAGTTTTATGAGCAGTTCTTC
clone_size: few; v_call: TRBV5-8; j_call: TRBJ2-7; d_call: -; cdr3_aa: CASSLESGLTYEQYF; cdr3_nt: TGTGCCAGCAGCTTGGAATCCGGACTAACCTACGAGCAGTACTTC
clone_size: -; v_call: TRBV4-2; j_call: TRBJ2-5; d_call: -; cdr3_aa: CASSQERAQETQYF; cdr3_nt: TGTGCCAGCAGCCAAGAGAGGGCGCAAGAGACCCAGTACTTC
clone_size: -; v_call: TRBV3-1; j_call: TRBJ2-3; d_call: -; cdr3_aa: CASSQQKDGPTAFSADTQYF; cdr3_nt: TGTGCCAGCAGCCAACAAAAAGACGGACCGACGGCTTTTTCCGCAGATACGCAGTATTTT
clone_size: many; v_call: TRBV5-1; j_call: TRBJ2-1; d_call: TRBD2; cdr3_aa: CASSLTSGGAGEQFF; cdr3_nt: TGCGCCAGCAGCCTGACTAGCGGGGGGGCCGGTGAGCAGTTCTTC
clone_size: -; v_call: TRBV29-1; j_call: TRBJ2-1; d_call: TRBD2; cdr3_aa: CSVGGLAADNEQFF; cdr3_nt: TGCAGCGTGGGAGGGCTAGCGGCGGACAATGAGCAGTTCTTC
clone_size: -; v_call: TRBV4-3; j_call: TRBJ2-1; d_call: -; cdr3_aa: CASSHPTGGRGEQFF; cdr3_nt: TGCGCCAGCAGCCACCCGACAGGAGGGAGGGGTGAGCAGTTCTTC
clone_size: -; v_call: TRBV10-3; j_call: TRBJ2-7; d_call: -; cdr3_aa: CAIRGRAPDEQYF; cdr3_nt: TGTGCCATCAGAGGACGGGCCCCCGACGAGCAGTACTTC
clone_size: -; v_call: TRBV20-1; j_call: TRBJ2-3; d_call: TRBD2; cdr3_aa: CSARPGLAGAWAQYF; cdr3_nt: TGCAGTGCTAGACCGGGACTAGCGGGAGCCTGGGCGCAGTATTTT
clone_size: -; v_call: TRBV2; j_call: TRBJ2-5; d_call: -; cdr3_aa: CASPSDSETQYF; cdr3_nt: TGTGCCAGTCCTAGCGATTCGGAGACCCAGTACTTC
clone_size: -; v_call: TRBV27; j_call: TRBJ2-7; d_call: TRBD1; cdr3_aa: CASRDRPTYEQYF; cdr3_nt: TGTGCCAGCCGGGACAGGCCAACCTACGAGCAGTACTTC
clone_size: few; v_call: TRBV5-1; j_call: TRBJ2-5; d_call: TRBD2; cdr3_aa: CASSLGLAGLGQETQYF; cdr3_nt: TGCGCCAGCAGCTTGGGACTAGCGGGCCTGGGGCAAGAGACCCAGTACTTC
clone_size: few; v_call: TRBV11-2; j_call: TRBJ2-3; d_call: -; cdr3_aa: CASRHLPGSTLGTDTQYF; cdr3_nt: TGTGCCAGCAGACACCTGCCAGGATCGACACTAGGGACAGATACGCAGTATTTT
clone_size: few; v_call: TRBV5-1; j_call: TRBJ2-7; d_call: -; cdr3_aa: CASSFLAKIHEQYF; cdr3_nt: TGCGCCAGCAGCTTTTTGGCAAAAATCCACGAGCAGTACTTC
clone_size: few; v_call: TRBV7-2; j_call: TRBJ2-7; d_call: -; cdr3_aa: CASSFNLQNRGEQYF; cdr3_nt: TGTGCCAGCAGCTTCAATCTCCAAAATCGGGGGGAGCAGTACTTC
clone_size: few; v_call: TRBV7-3; j_call: TRBJ2-3; d_call: TRBD1; cdr3_aa: CASSLTGQGPLNTDTQYF; cdr3_nt: TGTGCCAGCAGCTTAACTGGACAGGGGCCCCTAAACACAGATACGCAGTATTTT
clone_size: few; v_call: TRBV28; j_call: TRBJ2-1; d_call: TRBD2; cdr3_aa: CASSLVVSGFSYNEQFF; cdr3_nt: TGTGCCAGCAGTTTAGTGGTTAGCGGGTTCTCCTACAATGAGCAGTTCTTC
clone_size: -; v_call: TRBV11-2; j_call: TRBJ2-3; d_call: -; cdr3_aa: CASSLAWGPTDTQYF; cdr3_nt: TGTGCCAGCAGCTTAGCCTGGGGGCCCACAGATACGCAGTATTTT
clone_size: many; v_call: TRBV24-1; j_call: TRBJ2-1; d_call: -; cdr3_aa: CATSESTGPGQFF; cdr3_nt: TGTGCCACCAGTGAATCAACAGGCCCCGGGCAGTTCTTC
clone_size: many; v_call: TRBV5-1; j_call: TRBJ1-4; d_call: -; cdr3_aa: CASSLSFGRDLSEANEKLFF; cdr3_nt: TGCGCCAGCAGCTTATCTTTTGGCCGAGACTTATCGGAGGCTAATGAAAAACTGTTTTTT
clone_size: once; v_call: TRBV11-1; j_call: TRBJ2-3; d_call: -; cdr3_aa: CAIQMTASHSSSTDTQYF; cdr3_nt: TGTGCCATCCAGATGACAGCTAGCCATTCCTCTAGCACAGATACGCAGTATTTT
clone_size: few; v_call: TRBV7-9; j_call: TRBJ2-3; d_call: -; cdr3_aa: CASSLPTTLGQTDTQYF; cdr3_nt: TGTGCCAGCAGCTTACCTACCACGTTGGGTCAAACAGATACGCAGTATTTT
clone_size: many; v_call: TRBV27; j_call: TRBJ2-1; d_call: TRBD1; cdr3_aa: CASSFTGTGFDTYNEQFF; cdr3_nt: TGTGCCAGCAGTTTCACCGGGACAGGGTTCGACACCTACAATGAGCAGTTCTTC
clone_size: few; v_call: TRBV7-9; j_call: TRBJ2-1; d_call: TRBD2; cdr3_aa: CASLSGGLAFYNEQFF; cdr3_nt: TGTGCCAGCTTGAGTGGGGGACTAGCGTTCTACAATGAGCAGTTCTTC
clone_size: -; v_call: TRBV7-9; j_call: TRBJ2-3; d_call: -; cdr3_aa: CASSLEAGLTDTQYF; cdr3_nt: TGTGCCAGCAGCTTAGAGGCGGGCCTCACAGATACGCAGTATTTT
clone_size: -; v_call: TRBV7-8; j_call: TRBJ2-7; d_call: -; cdr3_aa: CASSLATQYEQYF; cdr3_nt: TGTGCCAGCAGCTTAGCCACCCAGTACGAGCAGTACTTC
clone_size: -; v_call: TRBV5-1; j_call: TRBJ2-1; d_call: TRBD2; cdr3_aa: CASSLFGVRTSGDNEQFF; cdr3_nt: TGCGCCAGCAGCTTGTTTGGGGTCCGGACTAGCGGAGACAATGAGCAGTTCTTC
clone_size: many; v_call: TRBV20-1; j_call: TRBJ2-7; d_call: -; cdr3_aa: CSARYAGFMEQYF; cdr3_nt: TGCAGTGCTAGATATGCCGGGTTTATGGAGCAGTACTTC
clone_size: many; v_call: TRBV12-3/TRBV12-4; j_call: TRBJ2-7; d_call: -; cdr3_aa: CASSLGPIGYEQYF; cdr3_nt: TGTGCCAGCAGTTTAGGTCCCATCGGCTACGAGCAGTACTTC
clone_size: many; v_call: TRBV7-9; j_call: TRBJ1-2; d_call: -; cdr3_aa: CASSSLRVALSYGYTF; cdr3_nt: TGTGCCAGCAGCTCTTTACGGGTGGCTTTAAGCTATGGCTACACCTTC
clone_size: -; v_call: TRBV4-1; j_call: TRBJ2-1; d_call: -; cdr3_aa: CASSQIPDEADRFFF; cdr3_nt: TGCGCCAGCAGCCAAATCCCCGACGAGGCGGATAGATTTTTCTTC
clone_size: many; v_call: TRBV15; j_call: TRBJ2-1; d_call: -; cdr3_aa: CATSGGVPTYNEQFF; cdr3_nt: TGTGCCACCAGCGGTGGAGTGCCTACCTACAATGAGCAGTTCTTC
clone_size: many; v_call: TRBV7-9; j_call: TRBJ2-7; d_call: -; cdr3_aa: CASSPSDPVEQYF; cdr3_nt: TGTGCCAGCAGCCCCAGTGATCCAGTCGAGCAGTACTTC
clone_size: -; v_call: TRBV11-1; j_call: TRBJ2-1; d_call: -; cdr3_aa: CASSQRVDMTKTNNEQFF; cdr3_nt: TGTGCCAGCAGCCAGCGGGTAGACATGACGAAGACCAACAATGAGCAGTTCTTC
clone_size: -; v_call: TRBV29-1; j_call: TRBJ2-2; d_call: -; cdr3_aa: CSVVLDSDTGELFF; cdr3_nt: TGCAGCGTTGTACTGGACAGCGATACCGGGGAGCTGTTTTTT